The 23 T cell receptor beta chains presented below share a single source sample, sequenced in a study of radiation and T cells in renal cell carcinoma (dated by TCRdb to about 2020). The method was the immunoSEQ multiplex PCR assay. TCRdb provides this immuneACCESS table in a form limited to in-frame rearrangements. Some clones are lacking; in checked studies, under half of them reflect an unresolved V gene, and why the rest are absent is not known. In this sample the table shows under 150,000 clones, over 75% of which occur a single time. The ten most abundant clones make up 1.5% to 2% of the sample. The label giving this sample's time point can be read as: blood 2 weeks post-SBRT. The treatment or condition label corresponds to: 15 Gy SBRT to primary tumor, nephrectomy 4 weeks later. The sample was blood, taken from a patient whose treatment included radiotherapy and nephrectomy. The receptors come from a woman aged 55-75 years with renal cell carcinoma.

This clone has a handful of counts. CDR3 bases: TGTGCCAGCTCACCGACAGAGGGTACCAATGGCTACACCTTC. Its protein product is CASSPTEGTNGYTF. The chain carries TRBV18 and TRBJ1-2; maybe TRBD1 (5 bases). This CDR3 is built from 14 residues. From germline, CDR1 is KGHSH and CDR2 LQKENI. The ends were cut back, 3 bases at V and 6 bases at J, with 14 bases in the middle. Together with reference TRBV18 and TRBJ1-2, the CDR3 gives the full variable domain: NAGVMQNPRHLVRRRGQEARLRCSPMKGHSHVYWYRQLPEEGLKFMVYLQKENIIDESGMPKERFSAEFPKEGPSILRIQQVVRGDSAAYFCASSPTEGTNGYTFGSGTRLTVV.

This clone occurred once. V is TRBV28 and J is TRBJ2-1; D may match TRBD1 or TRBD2 (5 bases each). This CDR3 is 15 amino acids long. Germline lookup yields CDR1 MDHEN and CDR2 SYDVKM. V was trimmed by 5 bases and J by 4 bases, leaving 15 bases between them. The CDR3, as DNA: TGTGCCAGCAGTCCCGGGACGGCCCCTTACAATGAGCAGTTCTTC. Translated: CASSPGTAPYNEQFF.

The chain links TRBV6-5 to TRBJ2-7, with a possible D match to TRBD1 (6 bases). Germline CDR1 reads MNHEY; CDR2 reads SVGAGI. Trimming stripped 2 bases from V and 4 bases from J, with 9 bases between. The CDR3 sequence is 13 residues long. CDR3 amino acids: CASSYLQGYEQYF. The CDR3 nucleotides are TGTGCCAGCAGTTACCTTCAGGGGTACGAGCAGTACTTC.

This clone was detected a few times. This chain uses TRBV28 with TRBJ1-1; the match to TRBD1 covers 9 bases. Germline V gene data show CDR1 as MDHEN and CDR2 as SYDVKM. The length of the CDR3 is 14 residues. Losses at the gene ends were 6 bases for V and 1 base for J; bases not matched to a gene: 3. In nucleotides, the CDR3 is TGTGCCAGCAGCCTACAGGGGGCGAACACTGAAGCTTTCTTT. It encodes CASSLQGANTEAFF.

The CDR3 DNA sequence: TGTGCCAGCAGTGACTCGCGTGGTCCGGGCTATGGCTACACCTTC. Protein product: CASSDSRGPGYGYTF. The chain has TRBV6-4 and TRBJ1-2; no clear D gene. V was clipped by 0 bases and J by 4 bases, with 12 bases between them. CDR1 MRHNA and CDR2 SNTAGT come from the germline V gene. The CDR3 totals 15 residues.

The gene calls are TRBV5-8 and TRBJ2-6; D not certain. The CDR3 runs to 15 residues. V was cut by 6 bases and J by 4 bases, with 14 bases left in between. Germline-derived CDR1 and CDR2 are SGHTS and YDEGEE. The DNA of the CDR3 is TGTGCCAGCACCACCGTGAGGTCCGGGGCCAACGTCCTGACTTTC. Translation: CASTTVRSGANVLTF. Filled out from reference TRBV5-8 and TRBJ2-6, the complete variable domain reads EAGVTQSPTHLIKTRGQQATLRCSPISGHTSVYWYQQALGLGLQFLLWYDEGEERNRGNFPPRFSGRQFPNYSSELNVNALELEDSALYLCASTTVRSGANVLTFGAGSRLTVL.

The genes are TRBV6-5 and TRBJ2-5, with no clear D. This CDR3 has 16 residues. The germline V gene encodes CDR1 MNHEY and CDR2 SVGAGI. V was cut by 4 bases and J by 1 base, with 16 bases left in between. CDR3 region: CASSSSLSSLQETQYF. The CDR3 DNA reads as TGTGCCAGCAGTTCCTCACTTAGCTCCCTCCAAGAGACCCAGTACTTC.

This clone was observed at least ten times. The chain couples TRBV30 to TRBJ2-5; 10 bases agree with TRBD2. Trimming took 1 base from V and 0 from J; bases not matched to a gene: 11. Germline CDR1 is GTSNPN and CDR2 is SVGIG (reference sequence). CDR3 length: 18 residues. CDR3 in DNA: TGTGCCTGGAGTGCCGTGGGACTAGCGAACAGCTACCAAGAGACCCAGTACTTC. It translates to CAWSAVGLANSYQETQYF.

This rearrangement joins TRBV5-6 to TRBJ1-3, with a weak D call TRBD1 (5 bases). Trimming took 4 bases from V and 3 from J, leaving 23 bases between them. The germline V gene encodes CDR1 SGHDT and CDR2 YYEEEE. The CDR3 has 18 residues. DNA for the CDR3: TGTGCCAGCAGCCTGGGGCATCTCGTTGGAGGATTTGGAAACACCATATATTTT. Amino acids: CASSLGHLVGGFGNTIYF. Filled out from reference TRBV5-6 and TRBJ1-3, the complete variable domain reads DAGVTQSPTHLIKTRGQQVTLRCSPKSGHDTVSWYQQALGQGPQFIFQYYEEEERQRGNFPDRFSGHQFPNYSSELNVNALLLGDSALYLCASSLGHLVGGFGNTIYFGEGSWLTVV.

The rearrangement links TRBV13 to TRBJ2-3; 13 bases align to TRBD2. From germline, CDR1 is PRHDT and CDR2 FYEKMQ (reference sequence). V was pared by 0 bases and J by 1 base, with 7 bases of the junction left unmatched. CDR3 size: 19 residues. CDR3 amino acids: CASSLGGLAGEVGTDTQYF. The CDR3 DNA follows: TGTGCCAGCAGCTTAGGCGGACTAGCGGGAGAGGTAGGCACAGATACGCAGTATTTT. The full variable domain, rest sourced from reference TRBV13 and TRBJ2-3, is AAGVIQSPRHLIKEKRETATLKCYPIPRHDTVYWYQQGPGQDPQFLISFYEKMQSDKGSIPDRFSAQQFSDYHSELNMSSLELGDSALYFCASSLGGLAGEVGTDTQYFGPGTRLTVL.

The rearrangement uses TRBV27 and TRBJ2-7, with D possibly matching TRBD1 (6 bases). The germline V gene encodes CDR1 MNHEY and CDR2 SMNVEV (reference sequence). This CDR3 comprises 13 residues. Between the trimmed V and J ends, which lost 10 bases and 3 bases, there was a span of 16 bases. The CDR3 reads CATVPGANYEQYF. The DNA for the CDR3 is TGTGCCACCGTGCCAGGGGCCAACTACGAGCAGTACTTC.

This clone has more than one count but fewer than ten. V and J are TRBV28 and TRBJ1-4; weak D call: TRBD1 (5 bases). V was pared by 3 bases and J by 4 bases, with 15 bases between. The CDR3 length is 16 residues. The germline V gene encodes CDR1 MDHEN and CDR2 SYDVKM. The chain's CDR3 is CASSLDGGIRNEKLFF. CDR3 DNA: TGTGCCAGCAGTTTGGATGGGGGGATTCGTAATGAAAAACTGTTTTTT. Drawing the rest from reference TRBV28 and TRBJ1-4, the complete variable domain is DVKVTQSSRYLVKRTGEKVFLECVQDMDHENMFWYRQDPGLGLRLIYFSYDVKMKEKGDIPEGYSVSREKKERFSLILESASTNQTSMYLCASSLDGGIRNEKLFFGSGTQLSVL.

This clone was picked up a small number of times. The chain joins TRBV5-6 to TRBJ2-2; D is undetermined. V lost 2 bases, J lost 7 bases, and 9 bases lay in between. The V gene's germline CDR1 is SGHDT and CDR2 YYEEEE. This CDR3 region has 13 residues. CDR3 nucleotide sequence: TGTGCCAGCAGCTTCACTATTGTCGGGGAGCTGTTTTTT. It specifies CASSFTIVGELFF.

The chain links TRBV7-9 to TRBJ1-1; D perhaps matches TRBD1 (6 bases). Germline V lookup: CDR1 SEHNR, CDR2 FQNEAQ (reference sequence). The CDR3 covers 14 residues. Trimming took 2 bases from V and 4 from J, leaving 11 bases between them. The CDR3 coding sequence is TGTGCCAGCAGCTTAACAGGGCCCGGCACTGAAGCTTTCTTT. Its translation is CASSLTGPGTEAFF.

This chain connects TRBV19 to TRBJ2-6, with a tentative D call TRBD1 (6 bases). V was clipped by 4 bases and J by 3 bases, with 19 bases between them. The CDR3 sequence is 18 residues long. Germline V gene data show CDR1 as LNHDA and CDR2 as SQIVND (reference sequence). The CDR3 is CASSRIAGEFGGANVLTF. Written as DNA, the CDR3 is TGTGCCAGTAGTAGGATTGCAGGGGAGTTTGGTGGGGCCAACGTCCTGACTTTC.

CDR3: CAWRSYGGRNEQFF. In DNA, the CDR3 is TGTGCCTGGAGATCCTACGGGGGGAGGAATGAGCAGTTCTTC. The chain employs TRBV30 and TRBJ2-1, with 7 nucleotides matching TRBD2. Germline V gene sequence: CDR1 GTSNPN, CDR2 SVGIG (reference sequence). The CDR3 runs to 14 residues. V shed 3 bases, J shed 7 bases, and the junction held 9 bases outside the gene matches.

The count of this clone is one. The gene calls are TRBV4-2 and TRBJ2-3; 11 bases are a match to TRBD2. Germline V gene lookup returns CDR1 LGHNA and CDR2 YNFKEQ. The J segment lost 2 bases and the V segment lost 4 bases, leaving 14 bases of the junction unmatched. This CDR3 spans 19 amino acids. For the CDR3, the DNA is TGTGCCAGCAGCCGCTCACATGCTCGACTAGCGGGATTCACAGATACGCAGTATTTT. This sequence encodes CASSRSHARLAGFTDTQYF.

This sequence joins TRBV2 and TRBJ1-4, with 7 bases aligning to TRBD1. This CDR3 contains 18 residues. Germline assignment: CDR1 SNHLY and CDR2 FYNNEI. The trim removed 2 bases at V and 0 bases at J, leaving 9 bases unmatched. The CDR3 is CASSETRDSEATNEKLFF. CDR3 coding DNA: TGTGCCAGCAGTGAAACTAGGGACAGCGAGGCAACTAATGAAAAACTGTTTTTT.

The V and J genes are TRBV30 and TRBJ2-7, with a weak D call TRBD1 (6 bases). V lost 4 bases and J lost 6, with 16 bases in between. The germline gives CDR1 GTSNPN, CDR2 SVGIG (reference sequence). The CDR3 loop spans 13 amino acids. DNA of the CDR3: TGTGCCTGGACTCGTGCAGGGGCTTCCGAGCAGTACTTC. Residues: CAWTRAGASEQYF.

This clone was detected a few times. The gene calls are TRBV4-1 and TRBJ1-4; possibly TRBD1 for D (5 bases). CDR1 and CDR2 (germline): MGHRA, YSYEKL. Trimming left V 2 bases short and J 6 bases short, with 13 bases between. This CDR3 comprises 15 residues. The CDR3 spells CASSQQGFEDEKLFF. The CDR3 DNA reads as TGCGCCAGCAGCCAACAGGGTTTCGAGGATGAAAAACTGTTTTTT.

This clone was seen once. The J gene is TRBJ2-2, the V gene TRBV9; 8 nucleotides agree with TRBD1. CDR3 length: 14 amino acids. Germline loops: CDR1 SGDLS, CDR2 YYNGEE. V lost 4 bases and J lost 3; bases outside the gene matches: 2. The CDR3 loop is CASSPDRDTGELFF. CDR3 bases: TGTGCCAGCAGCCCGGACAGGGACACCGGGGAGCTGTTTTTT.

V gene TRBV28 combines with J gene TRBJ1-3; D gene ambiguous. Germline V gene data show CDR1 as MDHEN and CDR2 as SYDVKM. V was shortened by 1 base and J by 2 bases, with 6 bases between the two germline ends. The CDR3 has 14 amino acids. The CDR3 spells CASSLSGTGNTIYF. CDR3 nucleotide sequence: TGTGCCAGCAGTTTATCGGGTACTGGAAACACCATATATTTT.

The chain recombines TRBV30 with TRBJ1-1; maybe TRBD1 (5 bases). The V and J ends lost 1 base and 1 base respectively, with 7 bases between them. This CDR3 is built from 13 residues. The V gene's germline CDR1 is GTSNPN and CDR2 SVGIG (reference sequence). CDR3 nucleotides: TGTGCCTGGAGTGCGGGGCAGAACACTGAAGCTTTCTTT. Protein product: CAWSAGQNTEAFF.